Listed here are 22 T cell receptor beta chains from one sample, sequenced in a study of shared clonotypes between healthy human individuals. Data came from immunoSEQ multiplex PCR; TCRdb stores just in-frame clones and leaves some out. The table has some 1.4 million clones, roughly 96% seen once. Input material: naive CD4+ T cells sorted from blood. Subset here: CD45RA+ positively selected. The receptors were sampled from a man younger than 45 in good health.

V usage is TRBV10-2 and J usage is TRBJ2-7; D might be TRBD1 (7 bases). Germline CDR1 and CDR2: WSHSY and SAAADI. This CDR3 is built from 12 residues. Trimming removed 6 bases from V and 3 bases from J, with 9 bases in between. This CDR3 reads CASRRDSYEQYF. CDR3 bases: TGCGCCAGCAGGCGGGACAGCTACGAGCAGTACTTC.

This clone was recorded once. The V gene is TRBV15, the J gene TRBJ2-2; D ambiguous. The length of the CDR3 is 15 residues. CDR1 LNHNV and CDR2 YYDKDF come from the germline V gene (reference sequence). The ends were cut back, 3 bases at V and 0 bases at J, with 8 bases in the middle. CDR3 loop: CATSSNGANTGELFF. The CDR3 nucleotides read TGTGCCACCAGCAGTAACGGTGCGAACACCGGGGAGCTGTTTTTT.

The V call is TRBV11-2, the J call TRBJ2-5, with 10 bases that match TRBD2. The ends lost 2 bases at V and 5 bases at J; junction bases unmatched: 5. CDR3 size: 15 residues. CDR1 and CDR2 (germline): SGHAT, FQNNGV. The CDR3 reads CASSLYSGRWETQYF. In nucleotides, the CDR3 is TGTGCCAGCAGCTTATATAGCGGGAGGTGGGAGACCCAGTACTTC.

The chain couples TRBV4-3 to TRBJ2-1, with 9 bases lining up with TRBD2. The CDR3 spans 15 residues. Looked up from germline, CDR1 is LGHNA and CDR2 is YSLEER. Losses at the gene ends were 2 bases for V and 7 bases for J; bases not matched to a gene: 6. The CDR3 sequence: CASSQTSGRFNEQFF. CDR3 in DNA: TGCGCCAGCAGCCAAACGAGCGGGAGGTTTAATGAGCAGTTCTTC.

This chain's CDR3 is CAWEGPGRETQYF. CDR3 coding DNA: TGTGCCTGGGAGGGGCCCGGGAGAGAGACCCAGTACTTC. V is TRBV30 and J is TRBJ2-5; possible D gene TRBD2, 6 bases. There are 13 residues in the CDR3. CDR1 and CDR2 from the germline V gene are GTSNPN and SVGIG (reference sequence). V was pared by 5 bases and J by 4 bases, with 14 bases between.

The rearrangement links TRBV29-1 to TRBJ2-6, with 7 nucleotides matching TRBD1. CDR3 length: 16 amino acids. V shed 8 bases and J 4 bases; nucleotides not matched to a gene: 14. Germline V CDR1 and CDR2: SQVTM, ANQGSEA. CDR3 nucleotide sequence: TGCAGCCCCGAAGAGGACAGGTCCCCCGGGGCCAACGTCCTGACTTTC. Amino acid sequence: CSPEEDRSPGANVLTF.

Regarding this clone: Other DNA sequences within the sample encode an identical CDR3. The V and J genes are TRBV9 and TRBJ2-2; D might be TRBD1 or TRBD2, each matching 5 bases. The V end lost 4 bases, the J end lost 0 bases, and 10 bases lay between the germline ends. The CDR3 has 15 amino acids. The V gene's germline CDR1 is SGDLS and CDR2 YYNGEE. Written as DNA, the CDR3 is TGTGCCAGCAGCACCGGGGACCCGAACACCGGGGAGCTGTTTTTT. This translates into CASSTGDPNTGELFF.

This clone showed up just once. The chain couples TRBV11-1 to TRBJ2-7; 8 bases line up with TRBD1. The germline gives CDR1 SGHAT, CDR2 FQDESV (reference sequence). The CDR3 is made up of 14 amino acids. Losses at the gene ends were 2 bases for V and 2 bases for J; bases not matched to a gene: 2. CDR3 region: CASSLRTGPYEQYF. CDR3 DNA: TGTGCCAGCAGCTTACGGACAGGGCCCTACGAGCAGTACTTC.

The rearrangement links TRBV5-4 to TRBJ1-1; TRBD1 matches 8 bases. The V gene's germline CDR1 is SGHNT and CDR2 YYREEE (reference sequence). The ends lost 4 bases at V and 4 bases at J; junction bases unmatched: 6. The CDR3 runs to 14 residues. CDR3 loop: CASSPDRDGTEAFF. DNA of the CDR3: TGTGCCAGCAGCCCGGACAGGGATGGCACTGAAGCTTTCTTT.

The V gene is TRBV5-4, the J gene TRBJ1-1, with a tentative D call TRBD1 (5 bases). V was trimmed by 4 bases and J by 6 bases, leaving 22 bases between them. The CDR3 sequence is 16 residues long. The V gene's germline CDR1 is SGHNT and CDR2 YYREEE (reference sequence). The CDR3 bases are TGTGCCAGCAGCCACAAGGGGCGGAACGCTCCGGCTGAAGCTTTCTTT. Translation gives CASSHKGRNAPAEAFF.

The rearrangement joins TRBV4-1 to TRBJ2-7, with 8 bases identical to TRBD2. Unmatched junction bases numbered 7, after V lost 1 base and J lost 2 bases. From germline, CDR1 is MGHRA and CDR2 YSYEKL. CDR3 length: 16 residues. The CDR3 protein is CASSQVSAGLAYEQYF. The CDR3 nucleotides are TGCGCCAGCAGCCAAGTGTCGGCGGGACTAGCCTACGAGCAGTACTTC.

The chain has TRBV10-2 and TRBJ2-1; D is perhaps TRBD2 (6 bases). Germline V gene lookup returns CDR1 WSHSY and CDR2 SAAADI. The CDR3 sequence is 19 residues long. Trimming stripped 3 bases from V and 1 base from J, with 22 bases between. CDR3 sequence (DNA): TGCGCCAGCAGTGATTCCGGCCCGGGAGCCGCTATATCCTACAATGAGCAGTTCTTC. As protein: CASSDSGPGAAISYNEQFF.

This clone showed up just once. The chain has TRBV5-1 and TRBJ2-3, with D possibly TRBD1 on 5 matching bases. The germline gives CDR1 SGHRS, CDR2 YFSETQ. V lost 0 bases and J lost 2, with 10 bases in between. The CDR3 totals 15 residues. The chain's CDR3 is CASSLVQGTTDTQYF. CDR3 DNA sequence: TGCGCCAGCAGCTTGGTTCAGGGTACCACAGATACGCAGTATTTT.

The chain has TRBV7-3 and TRBJ1-5, with 9 positions matching TRBD1. The germline CDR1 and CDR2 sequences are SGHTA and FQGTGA. This CDR3 has 17 amino acids. Trimming at V came to 3 bases and at J to 1 base, leaving 7 bases not matched to a gene. The CDR3 DNA sequence: TGTGCCAGCAGCTTCCTCTACAGGGGGCGCAGCAATCAGCCCCAGCATTTT. It is translated as CASSFLYRGRSNQPQHF. Complete variable domain (other parts from reference TRBV7-3 and TRBJ1-5): GAGVSQTPSNKVTEKGKYVELRCDPISGHTALYWYRQSLGQGPEFLIYFQGTGAADDSGLPNDRFFAVRPEGSVSTLKIQRTERGDSAVYLCASSFLYRGRSNQPQHFGDGTRLSIL.

This clone was seen a single time. This rearrangement joins TRBV27 to TRBJ2-1, with D perhaps TRBD2 (6 bases). The V and J ends lost 5 bases and 1 base respectively, with 15 bases between them. Per the germline V gene, CDR1 is MNHEY and CDR2 is SMNVEV (reference sequence). This CDR3 is 16 amino acids long. The CDR3 DNA sequence: TGTGCCAGCAGTGAACCCGGAGGGTTGTCCTACAATGAGCAGTTCTTC. Amino acids: CASSEPGGLSYNEQFF.

The V and J genes are TRBV11-2 and TRBJ2-2, with D unclear. CDR1 SGHAT and CDR2 FQNNGV come from the germline V gene. Trimming removed 5 bases from V and 6 bases from J, with 7 bases in between. The CDR3 contains 12 residues. This CDR3 is CASSPPPGELFF. The CDR3 bases are TGTGCCAGCAGCCCGCCCCCCGGGGAGCTGTTTTTT.

This chain joins TRBV28 and TRBJ2-2; 10 nucleotides agree with TRBD2. This CDR3 region has 17 residues. V was pared by 2 bases and J by 1 base, with 4 bases of the junction left unmatched. Germline V gives CDR1 MDHEN, CDR2 SYDVKM. For the CDR3, the DNA is TGTGCCAGCAGTTTACCGCCTAGCGGGAGGAACACCGGGGAGCTGTTTTTT. Its translation: CASSLPPSGRNTGELFF.

The chain joins TRBV9 to TRBJ2-3; D gene ambiguous. Germline V gives CDR1 SGDLS, CDR2 YYNGEE. The CDR3 loop spans 14 amino acids. Trimming took off 3 bases at V and 2 bases at J, with 10 bases between the two ends. CDR3 region: CASSAEPNTDTQYF. In DNA, the CDR3 is TGTGCCAGCAGCGCGGAACCAAACACAGATACGCAGTATTTT. The full variable domain, rest sourced from reference TRBV9 and TRBJ2-3, is DSGVTQTPKHLITATGQRVTLRCSPRSGDLSVYWYQQSLDQGLQFLIQYYNGEERAKGNILERFSAQQFPDLHSELNLSSLELGDSALYFCASSAEPNTDTQYFGPGTRLTVL.

J is TRBJ1-5 and V is TRBV5-5; TRBD1 matches 11 bases. This CDR3 is 15 amino acids long. CDR1 is SGHKS, CDR2 YYEKEE, per germline (reference sequence). V trimming: 4 bases; J trimming: 4 bases; junction bases outside the gene matches: 4. CDR3 protein: CASSIGTGGNQPQHF. The CDR3 DNA reads as TGTGCCAGCAGCATTGGGACAGGGGGGAATCAGCCCCAGCATTTT.

The gene calls are TRBV27 and TRBJ2-1; TRBD1 agrees at 7 bases. The CDR3 has 13 amino acids. Germline CDR1 and CDR2: MNHEY and SMNVEV (reference sequence). Trimming took 2 bases from V and 10 from J; bases not matched to a gene: 5. CDR3 region: CASSLKPQGEQFF. CDR3 coding DNA: TGTGCCAGCAGTTTAAAGCCACAGGGGGAGCAGTTCTTC.

The gene calls are TRBV2 and TRBJ1-2, with D maybe TRBD1 (6 bases). V lost 3 bases and J lost 0, with 11 bases in between. The CDR3 runs 15 residues. Germline CDR1 and CDR2: SNHLY and FYNNEI. The CDR3 is CASSDRQGTNYGYTF. The CDR3 nucleotides are TGTGCCAGCAGTGATAGGCAGGGGACTAACTATGGCTACACCTTC.

The chain uses TRBV5-8 and TRBJ2-5, with TRBD1 as a possible D gene (6 bases). Germline CDR1 SGHTS, CDR2 YDEGEE. The CDR3 has 14 amino acids. The ends were cut back, 7 bases at V and 7 bases at J, with 20 bases in the middle. Here the CDR3 DNA reads TGTGCCAGCCTCCCTACAGGGATTTCGGGGACCCAGTACTTC. Translating it yields CASLPTGISGTQYF.